Following are 9 T cell receptor beta chains from one sample sequenced in a study of beta chain features in type 1 diabetes. The whole isolated RNA underwent reverse transcription, so sequencing captured expressed TCRB transcripts. TCRdb keeps only in-frame clones here, not all; method: immunoSEQ multiplex PCR. This table holds about 39,000 clones, around 49% found once. Specimen: central memory CD4+ T cells from blood. The receptors were gathered from a woman aged 18-30 years in good health.

The chain recombines TRBV5-5 with TRBJ2-1, with D possibly matching TRBD1 (6 bases). CDR1 SGHKS and CDR2 YYEKEE come from the germline V gene (reference sequence). The CDR3 runs to 16 residues. V shed 4 bases and J shed 3 bases, with 17 bases lying between them. The CDR3 protein is CASSRDSPGVYNEQFF. DNA for the CDR3: TGTGCCAGCAGCCGGGATTCGCCAGGGGTCTACAATGAGCAGTTCTTC.

This clone has just a few counts. The genes are TRBV6-1 and TRBJ2-1, with a weak D call TRBD1 (5 bases). CDR1 and CDR2 (germline): MNHNS, SASEGT. V gave up 3 bases and J gave up 2 bases, with 17 bases separating them. The CDR3 runs 17 residues. The DNA for the CDR3 is TGTGCCAGCAGTGATTTGTGGAGCAGGGTCCCCTACAATGAGCAGTTCTTC. This codes for CASSDLWSRVPYNEQFF.

This clone came up a few times. Mismatch with germline at one junction end may stem from a read error. The chain is built from TRBV20-1 and TRBJ2-3; 7 positions agree with TRBD2. The length of the CDR3 is 11 residues. CDR1 and CDR2 from the germline V gene are DFQATT and SNEGSKA (reference sequence). Here the CDR3 DNA reads TGCAGTGCTAGTGCGGCGGGAGCCGGTCTTTTT. It encodes CSASAAGAGLF.

This clone was detected a few times. This rearrangement joins TRBV7-9 to TRBJ1-1; 7 bases are shared with TRBD1. The CDR3 covers 11 residues. The ends lost 5 bases at V and 8 bases at J; junction bases unmatched: 2. The germline V gene has CDR1 SEHNR and CDR2 FQNEAQ (reference sequence). The CDR3 here is CASSLQGEAFF. The DNA of the CDR3 is TGTGCCAGCAGCCTACAGGGGGAAGCTTTCTTT.

The gene calls are TRBV5-6 and TRBJ1-1; TRBD1 matches 11 bases. The CDR3 contains 18 residues. Trimming took 3 bases from V and 0 from J; bases not matched to a gene: 10. The germline V gene has CDR1 SGHDT and CDR2 YYEEEE. CDR3: CASSSWTGGYFMNTEAFF. In nucleotides, the CDR3 is TGTGCCAGCAGCTCCTGGACAGGGGGCTACTTTATGAACACTGAAGCTTTCTTT.

This clone was seen more than once but under ten times. The rearrangement uses TRBV30 and TRBJ1-5; TRBD1 might be the D (6 bases). Trimming stripped 0 bases from V and 1 base from J, with 13 bases between. The CDR3 is made up of 16 amino acids. The germline CDR1 and CDR2 sequences are GTSNPN and SVGIG (reference sequence). The CDR3 DNA reads as TGTGCCTGGAGTGTACTCGGGGGGCCCAGCAATCAGCCCCAGCATTTT. This gives the protein CAWSVLGGPSNQPQHF.

This chain's CDR3 is CASSLAWRGLWETQYF. The CDR3 DNA reads as TGTGCCAGCAGCTTAGCGTGGCGGGGTCTATGGGAGACCCAGTACTTC. V gene TRBV7-2 combines with J gene TRBJ2-5, with D perhaps matching TRBD2 (6 bases). Germline CDR1 and CDR2: SGHTA and FQGNSA. This CDR3 has 16 residues. Trimming left V 0 bases short and J 5 bases short, with 16 bases between.

The CDR3 coding sequence is TGTGCCAGCAGCTTGAAACTCACAGATACGCAGTATTTT. Translation gives CASSLKLTDTQYF. The V call is TRBV5-4, the J call TRBJ2-3, with D unresolved. V lost 1 base to trimming and J lost 2 bases, with 5 bases between them. Germline-derived CDR1 and CDR2 are SGHNT and YYREEE (reference sequence). This CDR3 region has 13 residues.

CDR3 sequence reads: CASSFSGGPIYEQYF. In DNA form, the CDR3 reads TGTGCCAGCAGCTTTAGCGGGGGACCTATCTACGAGCAGTACTTC. The rearrangement links TRBV14 to TRBJ2-7; TRBD2 agrees at 9 bases. Germline V gene data show CDR1 as SGHDN and CDR2 as FVKESK. V trimming: 5 bases; J trimming: 3 bases; junction bases outside the gene matches: 8. The CDR3 runs to 15 residues.